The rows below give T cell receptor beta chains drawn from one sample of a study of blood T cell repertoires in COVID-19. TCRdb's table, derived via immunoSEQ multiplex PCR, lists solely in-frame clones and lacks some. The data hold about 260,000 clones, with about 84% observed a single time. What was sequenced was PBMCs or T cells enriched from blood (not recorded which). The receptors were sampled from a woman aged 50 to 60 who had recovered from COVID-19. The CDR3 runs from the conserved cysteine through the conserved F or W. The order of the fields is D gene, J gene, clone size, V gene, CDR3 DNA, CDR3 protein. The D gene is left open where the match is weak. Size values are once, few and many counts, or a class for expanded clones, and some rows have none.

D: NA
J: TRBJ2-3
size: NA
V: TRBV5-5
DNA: TGTGCCAGCAGCTTGGGGGGGACAATTGTAGGCGCAGATACGCAGTATTTT
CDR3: CASSLGGTIVGADTQYF

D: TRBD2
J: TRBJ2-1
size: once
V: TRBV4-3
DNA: TGCGCCAGCAGCCAAGATACCGGGAGGGCCCGTGTAGGCAATGAGCAGTTCTTC
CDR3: CASSQDTGRARVGNEQFF

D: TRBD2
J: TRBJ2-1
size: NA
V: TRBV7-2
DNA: TGTGCCAGCAGCAAGCCTAGCGGGGGGATTTATGAGCAGTTCTTC
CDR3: CASSKPSGGIYEQFF

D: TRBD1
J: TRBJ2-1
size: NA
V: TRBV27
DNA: TGTGCCAGCAGGGACAGGGGGAATAGTGAGCAGTTCTTC
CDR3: CASRDRGNSEQFF

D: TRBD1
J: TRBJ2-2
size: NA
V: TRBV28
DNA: TGTGCCAGCAGAGGGACAGGGGTAACCGGGGAGCTGTTTTTT
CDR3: CASRGTGVTGELFF

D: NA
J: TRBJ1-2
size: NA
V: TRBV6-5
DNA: TGTGCCAGCAGCAGTCCAACAGGGAACTATGGCTACACCTTC
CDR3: CASSSPTGNYGYTF

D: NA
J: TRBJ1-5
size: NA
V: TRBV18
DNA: TGTGCCAGCTCACGTACAGCCGGGATAGCCAATCAGCCCCAGCATTTT
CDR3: CASSRTAGIANQPQHF

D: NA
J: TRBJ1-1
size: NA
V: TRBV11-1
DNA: TGTGCCAGCAGCCCGCACAGGGTAGGGGCTGAAGCTTTCTTT
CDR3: CASSPHRVGAEAFF

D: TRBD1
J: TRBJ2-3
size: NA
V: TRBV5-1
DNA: TGCGCCAGCAGCTATAACACACAGGGGTCAGATACGCAGTATTTT
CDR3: CASSYNTQGSDTQYF

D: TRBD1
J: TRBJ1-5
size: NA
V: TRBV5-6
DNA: TGTGCCAGCAGCGTAAGCCGGGACAGGATGTATCAGCCCCAGCATTTT
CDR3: CASSVSRDRMYQPQHF

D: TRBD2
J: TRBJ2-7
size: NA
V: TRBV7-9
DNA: TGTGCCAGCAGCCCCCGGGGACTAGCGGGCTACGAGCAGTACTTC
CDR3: CASSPRGLAGYEQYF

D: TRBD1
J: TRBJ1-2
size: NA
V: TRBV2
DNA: TGTGCCAGCAGTGAAGTACAGGGGGGCTATGGCTACACCTTC
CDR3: CASSEVQGGYGYTF

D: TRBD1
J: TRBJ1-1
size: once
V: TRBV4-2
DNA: TGTGCCAGCAGCCAAGTGGTATTGGGACAGGGGGAACCGAACACTGAAGCTTTCTTT
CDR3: CASSQVVLGQGEPNTEAFF

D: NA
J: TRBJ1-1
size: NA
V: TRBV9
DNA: TGTGCCAGCAGCTCTACACAGGGAGCTAGTACGGAAGCTTTCTTT
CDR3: CASSSTQGASTEAFF

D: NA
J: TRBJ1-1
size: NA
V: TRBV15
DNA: TGTGCCACCAGCAGAGACCCAACCCGGACAGTCATGAACACTGAAGCTTTCTTT
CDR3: CATSRDPTRTVMNTEAFF

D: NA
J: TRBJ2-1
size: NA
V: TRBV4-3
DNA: TGCGCCAGCAGCCAAAATAGCCTCCAGTTCTTC
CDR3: CASSQNSLQFF

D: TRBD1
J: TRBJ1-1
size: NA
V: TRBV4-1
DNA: TGCGCCAGCAGCCAAGGAACAGGGGGCAGAACTGAAGCTTTCTTT
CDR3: CASSQGTGGRTEAFF

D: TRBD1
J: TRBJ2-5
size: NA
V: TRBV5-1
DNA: TGCGCCAGCAGCTTGGACAGGGGTATGCAAGAGACCCAGTACTTC
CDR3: CASSLDRGMQETQYF

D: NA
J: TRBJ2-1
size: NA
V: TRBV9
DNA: TGTGCCAGCAGCGTAGTAGGGGCGAGCTCCTACAATGAGCAGTTCTTC
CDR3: CASSVVGASSYNEQFF

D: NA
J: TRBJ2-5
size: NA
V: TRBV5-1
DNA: TGCGCCAGCAGTGAAAATGGTCCCTACCGGGAGACCCAGTACTTC
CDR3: CASSENGPYRETQYF

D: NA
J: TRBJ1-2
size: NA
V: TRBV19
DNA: TGTGCCAGTAGTTCAGACAGGCCGCCCAACTATGGCTACACCTTC
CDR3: CASSSDRPPNYGYTF

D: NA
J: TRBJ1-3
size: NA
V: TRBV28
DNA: TGTGCCAGCAGTTCCACCGGACAGCAGGGAAACACCATATATTTT
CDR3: CASSSTGQQGNTIYF

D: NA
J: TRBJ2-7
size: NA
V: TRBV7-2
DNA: TGTGCCAGCAGCCTCTCCCCAGAAATCCACGAGCAGTACTTC
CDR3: CASSLSPEIHEQYF

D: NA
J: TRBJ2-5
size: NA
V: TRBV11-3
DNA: TGTGCCAGCAGCCCACAAAACAGGGCGAGAGCCCAGTACTTC
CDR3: CASSPQNRARAQYF

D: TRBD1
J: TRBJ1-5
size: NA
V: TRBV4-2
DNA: TGTGCCAGCAGCCAGGCGACAGGGGGGTCTGGCAATCAGCCCCAGCATTTT
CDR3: CASSQATGGSGNQPQHF

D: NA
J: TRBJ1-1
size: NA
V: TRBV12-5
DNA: TGTGCTAGTGGTTTGGGCAGGGACACTGAAGCTTTCTTT
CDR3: CASGLGRDTEAFF

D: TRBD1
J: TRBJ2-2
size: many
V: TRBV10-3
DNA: TGTGCCATCAGTTCCGGGACAGGGTTCGGGGAGCTGTTTTTT
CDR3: CAISSGTGFGELFF